This T cell receptor (beta chain) was recorded in a study of blood T cell repertoires in COVID-19. Assay used: immunoSEQ multiplex PCR; TCRdb lists only in-frame clones, some missing. This sample has about 270,000 clones; approximately 88% occur once, and the top ten carry about 1.6%. Germline V gene lookup returns CDR1 MNHEY and CDR2 SMNVEV (reference sequence). The CDR3 consists of 14 residues. With V trimmed by 8 bases and J by 0 bases, 6 bases remained unmatched. The gene calls are TRBV27 and TRBJ1-1; 7 positions match TRBD1. Specimen: peripheral blood. The TCR sequence derives from a human donor with COVID-19, enrolled during active disease. The donor label of this sample is uncertain. CDR3 amino acids: CASGPGQLNTEAFF. The CDR3, as DNA: TGTGCCAGCGGACCGGGACAGCTGAACACTGAAGCTTTCTTT.